This T cell receptor (beta chain) was obtained from a study of T-cell memory formation after mild COVID-19. Study background: Clusters of TCRs were largely donor specific. Findings of the study overall: There was no confirmation that second-wave clones peaking on day 37 were SARS-CoV-2 specific.

From 5'RACE with constant-segment primers came TCR alpha and TCR beta cDNA libraries that carried sample barcodes and UMIs. Each CDR3 protein is one row after TCRdb ran MiXCR on the 5' RACE reads. This table has about 170,000 distinct CDR3 sequences, about an eighth appearing once. Trimming took off 5 bases at V and 6 bases at J, with 11 bases between the two ends. This CDR3 is 13 amino acids long. Comments on this clonotype: What it binds is unknown.

Sequenced: PBMCs or a T cell subset sorted from them (not recorded which). This sequence joins TRBV12-3 or TRBV12-4 and TRBJ2-1, with TRBD1 as a possible D gene (6 bases). The TCR sequence derives from a man aged 18 to 29 who had mild COVID-19 (a few samples of this study predate the infection). Cell type and time point are not known. CDR3 residues: CASSLRQVNEQFF. The CDR3 nucleotides read TGTGCCAGCAGTCTTCGACAGGTCAATGAGCAGTTCTTC.